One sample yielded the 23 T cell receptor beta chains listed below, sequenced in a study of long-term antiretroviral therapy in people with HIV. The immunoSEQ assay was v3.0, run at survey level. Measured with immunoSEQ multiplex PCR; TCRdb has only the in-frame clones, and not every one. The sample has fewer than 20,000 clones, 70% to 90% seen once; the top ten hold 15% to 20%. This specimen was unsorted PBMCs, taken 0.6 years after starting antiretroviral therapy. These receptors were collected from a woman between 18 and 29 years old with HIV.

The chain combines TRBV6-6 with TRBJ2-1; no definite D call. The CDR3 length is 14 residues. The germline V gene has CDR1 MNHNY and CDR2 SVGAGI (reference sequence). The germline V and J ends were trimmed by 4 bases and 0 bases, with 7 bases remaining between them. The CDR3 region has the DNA TGTGCCAGCAGTTCAAGCAGCTCCTACAATGAGCAGTTCTTC. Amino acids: CASSSSSSYNEQFF.

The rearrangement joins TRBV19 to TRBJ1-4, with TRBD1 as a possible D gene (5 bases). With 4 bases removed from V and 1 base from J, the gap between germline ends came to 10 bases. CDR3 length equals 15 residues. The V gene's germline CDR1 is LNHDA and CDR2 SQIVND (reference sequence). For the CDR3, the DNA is TGTGCCAGTAGTACCTCAGGGAGAACTAATGAAAAACTGTTTTTT. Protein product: CASSTSGRTNEKLFF.

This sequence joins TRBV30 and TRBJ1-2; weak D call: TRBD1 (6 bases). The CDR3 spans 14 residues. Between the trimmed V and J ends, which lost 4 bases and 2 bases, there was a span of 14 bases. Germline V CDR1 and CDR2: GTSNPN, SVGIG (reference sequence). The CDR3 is CAWTRTDKNYGYTF. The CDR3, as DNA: TGTGCCTGGACAAGGACAGACAAAAACTATGGCTACACCTTC.

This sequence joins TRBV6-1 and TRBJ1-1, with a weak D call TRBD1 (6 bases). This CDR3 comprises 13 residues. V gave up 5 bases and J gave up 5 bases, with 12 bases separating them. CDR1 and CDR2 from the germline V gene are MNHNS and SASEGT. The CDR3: CASSPRGGTEAFF. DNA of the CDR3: TGTGCCAGCAGTCCTCGAGGGGGGACTGAAGCTTTCTTT.

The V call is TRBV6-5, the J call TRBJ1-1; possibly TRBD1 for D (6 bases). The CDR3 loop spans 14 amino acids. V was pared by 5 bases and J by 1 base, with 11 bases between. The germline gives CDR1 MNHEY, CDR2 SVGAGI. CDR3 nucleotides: TGTGCCAGCAGTCCCGGACAGAAGAACACTGAAGCTTTCTTT. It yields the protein CASSPGQKNTEAFF.

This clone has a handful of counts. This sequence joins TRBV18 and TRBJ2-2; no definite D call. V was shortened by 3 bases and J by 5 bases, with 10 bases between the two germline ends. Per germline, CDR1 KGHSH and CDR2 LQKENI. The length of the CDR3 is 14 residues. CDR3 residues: CASSPIRETGELFF. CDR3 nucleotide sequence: TGTGCCAGCTCACCGATTCGTGAAACCGGGGAGCTGTTTTTT.

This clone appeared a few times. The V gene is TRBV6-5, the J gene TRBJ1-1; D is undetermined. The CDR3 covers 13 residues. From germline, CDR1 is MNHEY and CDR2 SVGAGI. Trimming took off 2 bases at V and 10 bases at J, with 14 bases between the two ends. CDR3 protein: CASSYTSKGGAFF. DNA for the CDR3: TGTGCCAGCAGTTACACTTCGAAGGGCGGAGCTTTCTTT.

CDR3 region: CASSLLQPGEGGELFF. In DNA form, the CDR3 reads TGTGCCAGCAGCTTATTGCAGCCAGGGGAAGGCGGGGAGCTGTTTTTT. The chain has TRBV7-2 and TRBJ2-2; D possibly corresponds to TRBD1 (6 bases). The CDR3 length is 16 residues. The V end was cut by 2 bases, the J end by 7 bases, with 17 bases between. Germline V CDR1 and CDR2: SGHTA, FQGNSA.

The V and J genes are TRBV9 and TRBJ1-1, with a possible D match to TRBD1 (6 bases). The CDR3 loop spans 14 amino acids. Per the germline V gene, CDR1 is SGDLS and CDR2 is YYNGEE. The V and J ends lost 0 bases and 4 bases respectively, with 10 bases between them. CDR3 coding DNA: TGTGCCAGCAGCGTAGCAGGGGTGAGCACTGAAGCTTTCTTT. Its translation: CASSVAGVSTEAFF.

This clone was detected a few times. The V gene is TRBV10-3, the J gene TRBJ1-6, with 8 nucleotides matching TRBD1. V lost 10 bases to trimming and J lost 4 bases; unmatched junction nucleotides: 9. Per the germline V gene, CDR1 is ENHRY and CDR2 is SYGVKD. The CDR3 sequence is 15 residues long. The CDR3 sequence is CATGQGGLYNSPLHF. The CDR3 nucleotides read TGTGCCACCGGACAGGGAGGATTGTATAATTCACCCCTCCACTTT.

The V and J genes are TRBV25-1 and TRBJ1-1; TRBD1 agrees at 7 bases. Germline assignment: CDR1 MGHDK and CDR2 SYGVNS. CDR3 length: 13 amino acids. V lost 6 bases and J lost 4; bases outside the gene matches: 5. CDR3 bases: TGTGCCAGCAGCCTAACAGGGGTCACTGAAGCTTTCTTT. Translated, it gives CASSLTGVTEAFF.

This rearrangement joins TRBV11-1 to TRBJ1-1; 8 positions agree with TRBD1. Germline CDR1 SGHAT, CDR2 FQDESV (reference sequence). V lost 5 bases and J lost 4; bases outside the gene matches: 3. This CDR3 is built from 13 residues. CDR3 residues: CASSDTGGTEAFF. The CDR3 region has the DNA TGTGCCAGCAGCGATACAGGGGGCACTGAAGCTTTCTTT. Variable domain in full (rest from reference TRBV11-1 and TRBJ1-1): EAEVAQSPRYKITEKSQAVAFWCDPISGHATLYWYRQILGQGPELLVQFQDESVVDDSQLPKDRFSAERLKGVDSTLKIQPAELGDSAMYLCASSDTGGTEAFFGQGTRLTVV.

The CDR3 is CASKPGLAGIETQYF. Here the CDR3 DNA reads TGTGCCAGTAAGCCGGGACTAGCGGGGATTGAGACCCAGTACTTC. The chain carries TRBV19 and TRBJ2-5; 13 bases map to TRBD2. The length of the CDR3 is 15 residues. The V gene end was trimmed by 7 bases and the J gene end by 5 bases; junction bases not matched to a gene: 7. CDR1 and CDR2 from the germline V gene are LNHDA and SQIVND (reference sequence).

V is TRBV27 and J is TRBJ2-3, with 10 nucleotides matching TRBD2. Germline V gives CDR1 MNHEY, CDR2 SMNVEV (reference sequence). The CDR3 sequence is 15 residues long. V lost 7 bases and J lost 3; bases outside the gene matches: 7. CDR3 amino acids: CASTAGTSETDTQYF. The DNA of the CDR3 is TGTGCCAGCACAGCAGGGACTAGCGAGACAGATACGCAGTATTTT.

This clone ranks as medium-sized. CDR3 protein: CASSLGGQGMIAEAFF. The CDR3 nucleotides are TGCGCCAGCAGCTTGGGAGGGCAGGGTATGATTGCTGAAGCTTTCTTT. The V gene is TRBV5-1, the J gene TRBJ1-1, with a weak D call TRBD1 (5 bases). This CDR3 is 16 amino acids long. Germline loops: CDR1 SGHRS, CDR2 YFSETQ. V was shortened by 0 bases and J by 6 bases, with 18 bases between the two germline ends. Full variable domain (missing parts from reference TRBV5-1 and TRBJ1-1): KAGVTQTPRYLIKTRGQQVTLSCSPISGHRSVSWYQQTPGQGLQFLFEYFSETQRNKGNFPGRFSGRQFSNSRSEMNVSTLELGDSALYLCASSLGGQGMIAEAFFGQGTRLTVV.

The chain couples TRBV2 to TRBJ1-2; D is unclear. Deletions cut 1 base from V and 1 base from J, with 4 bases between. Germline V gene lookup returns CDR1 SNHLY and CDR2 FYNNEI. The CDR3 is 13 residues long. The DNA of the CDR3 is TGTGCCAGCAGTGAAGGGGATAACTATGGCTACACCTTC. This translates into CASSEGDNYGYTF.

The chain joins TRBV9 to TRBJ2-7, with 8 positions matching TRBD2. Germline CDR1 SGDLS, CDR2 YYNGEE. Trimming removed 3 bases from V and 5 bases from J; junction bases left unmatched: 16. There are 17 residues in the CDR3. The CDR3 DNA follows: TGTGCCAGCAGCGAGGGGCTTAGGGGGAGCGGGAGAAACGAGCAGTACTTC. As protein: CASSEGLRGSGRNEQYF.

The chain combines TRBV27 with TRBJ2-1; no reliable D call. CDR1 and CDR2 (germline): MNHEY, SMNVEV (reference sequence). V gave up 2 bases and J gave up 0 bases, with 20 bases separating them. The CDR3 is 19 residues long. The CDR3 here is CASSLVVPGSTVSYNEQFF. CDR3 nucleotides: TGTGCCAGCAGTTTAGTAGTCCCCGGATCAACGGTCTCCTACAATGAGCAGTTCTTC.

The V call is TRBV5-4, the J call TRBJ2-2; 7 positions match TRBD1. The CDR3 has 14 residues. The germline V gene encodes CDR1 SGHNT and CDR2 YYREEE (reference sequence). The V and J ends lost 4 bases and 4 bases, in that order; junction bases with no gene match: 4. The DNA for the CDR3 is TGTGCCAGCAGCCCTGACAGGGCCACCGGGGAGCTGTTTTTT. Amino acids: CASSPDRATGELFF. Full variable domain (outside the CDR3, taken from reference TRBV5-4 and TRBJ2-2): ETGVTQSPTHLIKTRGQQVTLRCSSQSGHNTVSWYQQALGQGPQFIFQYYREEENGRGNFPPRFSGLQFPNYSSELNVNALELDDSALYLCASSPDRATGELFFGEGSRLTVL.

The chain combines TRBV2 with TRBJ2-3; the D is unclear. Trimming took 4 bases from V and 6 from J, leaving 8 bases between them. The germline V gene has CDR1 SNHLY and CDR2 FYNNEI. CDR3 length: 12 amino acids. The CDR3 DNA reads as TGTGCCAGCAGTGTAGCCCAGGATACGCAGTATTTT. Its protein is CASSVAQDTQYF.

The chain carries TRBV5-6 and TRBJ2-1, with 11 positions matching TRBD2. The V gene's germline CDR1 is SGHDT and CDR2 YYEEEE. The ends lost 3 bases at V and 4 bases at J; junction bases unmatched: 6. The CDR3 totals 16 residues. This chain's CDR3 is CASSSQTSGVYNEQFF. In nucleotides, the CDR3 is TGTGCCAGCAGCTCCCAGACTAGCGGGGTATACAATGAGCAGTTCTTC.

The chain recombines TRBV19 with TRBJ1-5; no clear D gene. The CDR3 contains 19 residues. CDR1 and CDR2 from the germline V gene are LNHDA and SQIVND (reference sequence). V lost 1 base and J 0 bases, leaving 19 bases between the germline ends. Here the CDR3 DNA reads TGTGCCAGTAGTATAGCCCGATCTTCCACGCCTTATAGCAATCAGCCCCAGCATTTT. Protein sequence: CASSIARSSTPYSNQPQHF.

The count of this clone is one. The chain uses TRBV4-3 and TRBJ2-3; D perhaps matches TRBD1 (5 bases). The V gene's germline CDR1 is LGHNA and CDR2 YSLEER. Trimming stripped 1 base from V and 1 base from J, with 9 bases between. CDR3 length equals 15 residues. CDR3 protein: CASSQGTRGTDTQYF. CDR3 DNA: TGCGCCAGCAGCCAAGGCACCAGGGGCACAGATACGCAGTATTTT.